The 24 T cell receptor beta chains given below trace back to one sample, sequenced in a study of T-cell reconstitution after alpha-beta-depleted transplantation in children. TCRbeta library preparation incorporated unique molecular identifiers. Each CDR3 protein gets one entry after TCRdb re-called the PCR reads with MiXCR. The sample contains 440,000 or so distinct CDR3 sequences, approximately 42% of which appear only once. The sample here was PBMCs, taken before TCRalphabeta/CD19-depleted stem cell transplant. These receptors all come from a girl aged 2 to 9 with aplastic anemia, due to receive a stem cell transplant.

This clonotype has a count of ten or more. The V call is TRBV7-3, the J call TRBJ2-2; D perhaps matches TRBD2 (5 bases). CDR1 and CDR2 from the germline V gene are SGHTA and FQGTGA. The CDR3 is made up of 17 amino acids. The V and J ends lost 5 bases and 5 bases respectively, with 21 bases between them. CDR3 in DNA: TGTGCCAGCAGCCCCCGGGGAGCGGTAGGGCGGACCGGGGAGCTGTTTTTT. Translating it yields CASSPRGAVGRTGELFF.

The chain couples TRBV4-2 to TRBJ2-1, with no clear D. Per the germline V gene, CDR1 is LGHNA and CDR2 is YNFKEQ. CDR3 length: 12 amino acids. V gave up 1 base and J gave up 6 bases, with 4 bases separating them. Here the CDR3 DNA reads TGTGCCAGCAGCCAAGTCAGCAATGAGCAGTTCTTC. Protein product: CASSQVSNEQFF.

This clonotype came up many times. The V gene is TRBV6-2 or TRBV6-3, the J gene TRBJ1-5; 9 bases align to TRBD1. Germline loops: CDR1 MNHEY, CDR2 SVGEGT. V trimming: 0 bases; J trimming: 7 bases; junction bases outside the gene matches: 13. This CDR3 contains 18 residues. CDR3 amino acids: CASSYSTNTGGIGQPQHF. DNA for the CDR3: TGTGCCAGCAGTTACTCGACAAACACAGGGGGCATTGGGCAGCCCCAGCATTTT.

V and J are TRBV14 and TRBJ2-3; tentatively, D is TRBD1 (6 bases). Germline V gives CDR1 SGHDN, CDR2 FVKESK. V lost 2 bases and J lost 5, with 14 bases in between. CDR3 length: 15 residues. The CDR3 loop is CASSQQGRSGDTQYF. The CDR3 nucleotides read TGTGCCAGCAGCCAACAGGGGCGATCCGGAGATACGCAGTATTTT.

This clonotype has more than one count but fewer than ten. The chain recombines TRBV19 with TRBJ2-1; the match to TRBD2 covers 11 bases. CDR1 is LNHDA and CDR2 is SQIVND in the germline V gene (reference sequence). The ends lost 8 bases at V and 0 bases at J; junction bases unmatched: 9. CDR3 length equals 17 residues. DNA for the CDR3: TGTGCCAGTCGGACTAGCGGGTTCTCTAGCTCCTACAATGAGCAGTTCTTC. It yields the protein CASRTSGFSSSYNEQFF.

This clonotype has ten or more counts. The rearrangement joins TRBV9 to TRBJ1-5, with TRBD1 identical over 7 bases. Germline lookup yields CDR1 SGDLS and CDR2 YYNGEE. CDR3 length: 14 residues. The ends lost 7 bases at V and 2 bases at J; junction bases unmatched: 6. The CDR3 loop is CASVGQGGNQPQHF. The CDR3 DNA sequence: TGTGCCAGCGTAGGCCAGGGGGGCAATCAGCCCCAGCATTTT. The entire variable domain, with the rest obtained from reference TRBV9 and TRBJ1-5, is as follows: DSGVTQTPKHLITATGQRVTLRCSPRSGDLSVYWYQQSLDQGLQFLIQYYNGEERAKGNILERFSAQQFPDLHSELNLSSLELGDSALYFCASVGQGGNQPQHFGDGTRLSIL.

This clonotype was observed a few times. This rearrangement joins TRBV6-5 to TRBJ2-3; D is unresolved. CDR1 and CDR2 (germline): MNHEY, SVGAGI. The CDR3 covers 13 residues. Trimming took off 1 base at V and 5 bases at J, with 7 bases between the two ends. CDR3 coding DNA: TGTGCCAGCAGTTACTTGCGCGGAGATACGCAGTATTTT. It codes for CASSYLRGDTQYF.

This clonotype occurred many times. The rearrangement links TRBV20-1 to TRBJ2-1; D uncertain. CDR3 length: 14 amino acids. Germline CDR1 DFQATT, CDR2 SNEGSKA (reference sequence). The germline V and J ends were trimmed by 4 bases and 4 bases, with 14 bases remaining between them. As DNA, the CDR3 is TGCAGTGCTAAGGAACTCTACGATTACAATGAGCAGTTCTTC. This codes for CSAKELYDYNEQFF.

The chain couples TRBV28 to TRBJ2-5; maybe TRBD2 (6 bases). The CDR3 sequence is 12 residues long. The V gene lost 7 bases and the J gene lost 4 bases, with 10 bases spanning the gap. Germline loops: CDR1 MDHEN, CDR2 SYDVKM. The CDR3 here is CASTRRAETQYF. The CDR3 region has the DNA TGTGCCAGCACCCGGAGGGCAGAGACCCAGTACTTC.

The J gene is TRBJ2-5, the V gene TRBV29-1; D remains unclear. This CDR3 comprises 12 residues. Looked up from germline, CDR1 is SQVTM and CDR2 is ANQGSEA. The ends were cut back, 6 bases at V and 0 bases at J, with 8 bases in the middle. In nucleotides, the CDR3 is TGCAGCGTCGACACGTACCAAGAGACCCAGTACTTC. Protein: CSVDTYQETQYF.

V is TRBV2 and J is TRBJ2-7; no reliable D call. This CDR3 contains 13 residues. The germline V and J ends were trimmed by 3 bases and 0 bases, with 6 bases remaining between them. CDR1 is SNHLY and CDR2 is FYNNEI in the germline V gene. The DNA for the CDR3 is TGTGCCAGCAGTGATTGGAGCTCCTACGAGCAGTACTTC. As protein: CASSDWSSYEQYF.

Points on this clonotype: Germline and junction disagree at one end, which may indicate a read error. J is TRBJ1-2 and V is TRBV2; D perhaps matches TRBD1 (5 bases). The germline V gene has CDR1 SNHLY and CDR2 FYNNEI. The CDR3 length is 13 residues. The CDR3 coding sequence is TGTGCCAGCAGTCGCAGGGATAACGATGGCGACACCTTC. Protein sequence: CASSRRDNDGDTF.

The chain couples TRBV3-1 to TRBJ1-3; D unclear. Trimming stripped 0 bases from V and 0 bases from J, with 9 bases between. Germline CDR1 reads LGHDT; CDR2 reads YNNKEL (reference sequence). CDR3 size: 16 residues. The CDR3 protein is CASSQESGSSGNTIYF. CDR3 sequence (DNA): TGTGCCAGCAGCCAAGAAAGCGGGAGCTCTGGAAACACCATATATTTT.

This clonotype was seen a handful of times. The V and J genes are TRBV9 and TRBJ1-4, with D maybe TRBD1 (6 bases). Germline V gene sequence: CDR1 SGDLS, CDR2 YYNGEE. Trimming shortened V by 0 bases and J by 5 bases, and 11 bases separated the two germline ends. This CDR3 is 15 amino acids long. The CDR3 loop is CASSVAGARNEKLFF. Written as DNA, the CDR3 is TGTGCCAGCAGCGTAGCGGGGGCGCGGAATGAAAAACTGTTTTTT. The full variable domain, completed using reference TRBV9 and TRBJ1-4, is DSGVTQTPKHLITATGQRVTLRCSPRSGDLSVYWYQQSLDQGLQFLIQYYNGEERAKGNILERFSAQQFPDLHSELNLSSLELGDSALYFCASSVAGARNEKLFFGSGTQLSVL.

The CDR3 DNA follows: TGTGCCAGCAGTTACGACAGGGTCGGTCAGCCCCAGCATTTT. Its translation is CASSYDRVGQPQHF. The chain recombines TRBV12-3 or TRBV12-4 with TRBJ1-5; TRBD1 agrees at 7 bases. V was clipped by 4 bases and J by 6 bases; unmatched bases: 6. CDR3 length: 14 amino acids.

In its sample, this clonotype was seen many times. The CDR3 region has the DNA TGCGCCAGCAGCCCGCCCGGGACTAGCGGGAGAAATGAGCAGTTCTTC. It specifies CASSPPGTSGRNEQFF. The chain combines TRBV5-1 with TRBJ2-1; 14 nucleotides agree with TRBD2. This CDR3 comprises 16 residues. CDR1 is SGHRS and CDR2 is YFSETQ in the germline V gene. V was clipped by 4 bases and J by 7 bases; unmatched bases: 7.

The chain joins TRBV4-1 to TRBJ2-1, with 10 bases matching TRBD2. The V gene end was trimmed by 6 bases and the J gene end by 7 bases; junction bases not matched to a gene: 6. CDR3 length: 14 residues. Germline loops: CDR1 MGHRA, CDR2 YSYEKL. CDR3 sequence (DNA): TGCGCCAGCAGAGAGAGCGGGAGGGCGAATGAGCAGTTCTTC. The encoded protein is CASRESGRANEQFF.

This rearrangement joins TRBV5-1 to TRBJ2-1; D possibly corresponds to TRBD1 (6 bases). This CDR3 region has 15 residues. Trimming took off 0 bases at V and 7 bases at J, with 14 bases between the two ends. The V gene's germline CDR1 is SGHRS and CDR2 YFSETQ. The CDR3: CASSLVGAPGNEQFF. The CDR3 DNA reads as TGCGCCAGCAGCTTGGTGGGGGCACCAGGGAATGAGCAGTTCTTC.

This clonotype was detected a few times. The chain recombines TRBV5-4 with TRBJ2-1, with D possibly matching TRBD1 (5 bases). The CDR3 runs 16 residues. The V gene's germline CDR1 is SGHNT and CDR2 YYREEE (reference sequence). V lost 4 bases, J lost 5 bases, and 19 bases lay in between. CDR3 region: CASSDWRQGRDNEQFF. The CDR3 DNA sequence: TGTGCCAGCAGCGATTGGCGGCAGGGTAGAGACAATGAGCAGTTCTTC.

This clonotype has more than one count but fewer than ten. The chain combines TRBV20-1 with TRBJ1-2; D is undetermined. The CDR3 has 13 residues. CDR1 and CDR2 from the germline V gene are DFQATT and SNEGSKA (reference sequence). Trimming left V 0 bases short and J 4 bases short, with 9 bases between. CDR3 in amino acids: CSAREKTSYGYTF. The CDR3, as DNA: TGCAGTGCTAGAGAAAAGACAAGCTATGGCTACACCTTC.

Regarding this clonotype: A much larger clone lies one base from this, so it may be a read error. V is TRBV11-2 and J is TRBJ2-7, with 8 bases identical to TRBD1. Germline CDR1 and CDR2: SGHAT and FQNNGV. The ends lost 5 bases at V and 2 bases at J; junction bases unmatched: 5. The CDR3 consists of 14 residues. CDR3 loop: CASSGQGYPYEQYF. The CDR3 nucleotides read TGTGCCAGCAGCGGACAGGGTTACCCCTACGAGCAGTACTTC.

This clonotype was observed many times. This chain joins TRBV10-3 and TRBJ2-7; D unresolved. Looked up from germline, CDR1 is ENHRY and CDR2 is SYGVKD. Trimming took off 5 bases at V and 4 bases at J, with 6 bases between the two ends. This CDR3 has 11 amino acids. The chain's CDR3 is CAISNFYEQYF. Here the CDR3 DNA reads TGTGCCATCAGTAACTTTTACGAGCAGTACTTC.

This sequence joins TRBV4-1 and TRBJ2-2, with 7 bases that match TRBD2. Germline-derived CDR1 and CDR2 are MGHRA and YSYEKL. This CDR3 has 15 amino acids. Germline trimming cut 1 base from V and 4 bases from J; bases unmatched to any gene: 3. CDR3 coding DNA: TGCGCCAGCAGCCAAGTCCCGGGGGGCACCGGGGAGCTGTTTTTT. The encoded protein is CASSQVPGGTGELFF.

This clonotype was counted many times. The rearrangement links TRBV14 to TRBJ2-5, with D uncertain. The germline V gene has CDR1 SGHDN and CDR2 FVKESK. V lost 2 bases, J lost 1 base, and 5 bases lay in between. The CDR3 has 13 residues. CDR3: CASSQNFQETQYF. CDR3 in DNA: TGTGCCAGCAGCCAAAACTTCCAAGAGACCCAGTACTTC.